These 11 T cell receptor beta chains were all obtained from the same sample, sequenced in a study of T cell repertoires in cytomegalovirus infection. What these receptors recognize is not known. Each CDR3 protein is one row after TCRdb ran MiXCR on the reads. This table has approximately 300,000 distinct CDR3 sequences, 25% to 30% appearing once. The sequencing used cultured PBMCs, collected from culture after CMV antigen stimulation. The receptors originated from a human donor in good health (CMV status not recorded). Some clones in this sample may be carry-over from other donors' samples.

The rearrangement uses TRBV10-3 and TRBJ1-1; the D is unclear. CDR3 length equals 14 residues. CDR1 ENHRY and CDR2 SYGVKD come from the germline V gene. V was trimmed by 3 bases and J by 7 bases, leaving 15 bases between them. CDR3 residues: CAISEYAGAHEAFF. CDR3 sequence (DNA): TGTGCCATCAGTGAATATGCGGGAGCTCATGAAGCTTTCTTT.

The chain carries TRBV30 and TRBJ1-5, with TRBD1 matching 8 bases. Germline lookup yields CDR1 GTSNPN and CDR2 SVGIG (reference sequence). Germline trimming cut 5 bases from V and 0 bases from J; bases unmatched to any gene: 3. The CDR3 has 14 residues. DNA of the CDR3: TGTGCCTGGGACAGGGGATCTAGCAATCAGCCCCAGCATTTT. Translating gives CAWDRGSSNQPQHF.

This chain connects TRBV18 to TRBJ2-1; 10 bases map to TRBD2. V lost 4 bases to trimming and J lost 7 bases; unmatched junction nucleotides: 13. CDR3 length: 17 residues. CDR1 and CDR2 (germline): KGHSH, LQKENI. CDR3 sequence: CASSLAGGRRLGNEQFF. The CDR3 DNA sequence: TGTGCCAGCTCACTAGCGGGGGGCCGCCGCCTAGGGAATGAGCAGTTCTTC.

V is TRBV27 and J is TRBJ2-7; D may be TRBD1 (5 bases). The ends were cut back, 1 base at V and 4 bases at J, with 14 bases in the middle. Germline V gene sequence: CDR1 MNHEY, CDR2 SMNVEV (reference sequence). The CDR3 has 15 amino acids. CDR3 protein: CASSLLRGSLYEQYF. The DNA for the CDR3 is TGTGCCAGCAGTTTATTAAGGGGTTCGCTTTACGAGCAGTACTTC.

This rearrangement joins TRBV12-3 or TRBV12-4 to TRBJ2-6; 7 bases line up with TRBD2. This CDR3 is built from 17 residues. V shed 5 bases, J shed 2 bases, and the junction held 9 bases outside the gene matches. This chain's CDR3 is CASSRGVNVAGANVLTF. In DNA, the CDR3 is TGTGCCAGCAGTCGGGGGGTGAACGTCGCTGGGGCCAACGTCCTGACTTTC.

Only a few counts were recorded for this clonotype. The CDR3 bases are TGTGCCTCCACAGATATGAACACTGAAGCTTTCTTT. It translates to CASTDMNTEAFF. The chain carries TRBV10-3 and TRBJ1-1; no reliable D call. Trimming took 11 bases from V and 0 from J, leaving 10 bases between them. The CDR3 consists of 12 residues. Germline V gene lookup returns CDR1 ENHRY and CDR2 SYGVKD.

This clonotype was recorded many times. The V and J genes are TRBV7-8 and TRBJ2-5, with D unclear. Germline values: CDR1 SGHVS, CDR2 FQNEAQ. This CDR3 contains 18 residues. Deletions cut 3 bases from V and 5 bases from J, with 25 bases between. CDR3 nucleotides: TGTGCCAGCAGCTTTGCCCACCGGGCCGATCCCTCTAGGGAGACCCAGTACTTC. Protein sequence: CASSFAHRADPSRETQYF.

The rearrangement links TRBV11-2 to TRBJ1-2; maybe TRBD1 (6 bases). In germline, CDR1 is SGHAT, CDR2 FQNNGV. V lost 2 bases to trimming and J lost 4 bases, with 11 bases between them. The CDR3 spans 14 residues. The CDR3 loop reads CASSLLGTTYGYTF. CDR3 in DNA: TGTGCCAGCAGCTTACTAGGGACAACCTATGGCTACACCTTC.

This clonotype was found a few times. The CDR3 here is CASSPGPWSTNEKLFF. The DNA for the CDR3 is TGTGCCAGCTCCCCGGGACCATGGTCAACTAATGAAAAACTGTTTTTT. The rearrangement uses TRBV18 and TRBJ1-4, with TRBD1 as a possible D gene (5 bases). The CDR3 loop spans 16 amino acids. V was cut by 6 bases and J by 0 bases, with 14 bases left in between. Germline V gives CDR1 KGHSH, CDR2 LQKENI. Using reference TRBV18 and TRBJ1-4 for the parts outside the CDR3, the full variable domain is NAGVMQNPRHLVRRRGQEARLRCSPMKGHSHVYWYRQLPEEGLKFMVYLQKENIIDESGMPKERFSAEFPKEGPSILRIQQVVRGDSAAYFCASSPGPWSTNEKLFFGSGTQLSVL.

As for this clonotype: Possible read error: a much larger clone is one base away. The rearrangement links TRBV7-2 to TRBJ1-2, with 9 bases identical to TRBD1. Germline CDR1 reads SGHTA; CDR2 reads FQGNSA. V dropped 5 bases and J dropped 9; count of bases not matched to a gene: 10. This CDR3 comprises 14 residues. The CDR3, as DNA: TGTGCCAGCAGCCCCCGGGACAGGGTTGGGAGCTACACCTTC. Its translation: CASSPRDRVGSYTF.

This chain links TRBV7-9 with TRBJ2-3; no firm D call. Germline V lookup: CDR1 SEHNR, CDR2 FQNEAQ (reference sequence). The CDR3 runs 13 residues. V gave up 2 bases and J gave up 5 bases, with 8 bases separating them. The CDR3 DNA reads as TGTGCCAGCAGCTTACTAGGTGGAGATACGCAGTATTTT. It is translated as CASSLLGGDTQYF.